The entry below describes one T cell receptor beta chain. What it recognizes is unknown. This sample stems from a study of OX40 agonist ivuxolimab in advanced cancers. For the study at large: Two patients with cutaneous melanoma and one with hepatocellular carcinoma, three in total, showed partial responses. Findings and limits, study-wide: Partial responders at 0.1-3.0 mg/kg showed near-lowest clonal expansion. Some of the nonresponding patients also showed low levels of normalized T-cell clonal expansion.

TCRdb's copy holds only in-frame clones and misses some; the assay was immunoSEQ multiplex PCR. The sample lists about 100,000 clones, 85% to 95% occurring once. Sequenced here: CD4+ or CD8+ T cells sorted from blood, sampled in a trial of the OX40 agonist ivuxolimab. The TCR was taken from an adult with an advanced solid tumor such as melanoma, head and neck, liver or kidney cancer.

CDR3 loop: CASSLTGGEETQYF. CDR3 in DNA: TGCGCCAGCAGCTTGACAGGGGGAGAAGAGACCCAGTACTTC. V gene TRBV5-1 combines with J gene TRBJ2-5, with 8 bases that match TRBD1. CDR3 length: 14 amino acids. V dropped 1 base and J dropped 3; count of bases not matched to a gene: 2. Germline-derived CDR1 and CDR2 are SGHRS and YFSETQ. Full variable domain (missing parts from reference TRBV5-1 and TRBJ2-5): KAGVTQTPRYLIKTRGQQVTLSCSPISGHRSVSWYQQTPGQGLQFLFEYFSETQRNKGNFPGRFSGRQFSNSRSEMNVSTLELGDSALYLCASSLTGGEETQYFGPGTRLLVL.